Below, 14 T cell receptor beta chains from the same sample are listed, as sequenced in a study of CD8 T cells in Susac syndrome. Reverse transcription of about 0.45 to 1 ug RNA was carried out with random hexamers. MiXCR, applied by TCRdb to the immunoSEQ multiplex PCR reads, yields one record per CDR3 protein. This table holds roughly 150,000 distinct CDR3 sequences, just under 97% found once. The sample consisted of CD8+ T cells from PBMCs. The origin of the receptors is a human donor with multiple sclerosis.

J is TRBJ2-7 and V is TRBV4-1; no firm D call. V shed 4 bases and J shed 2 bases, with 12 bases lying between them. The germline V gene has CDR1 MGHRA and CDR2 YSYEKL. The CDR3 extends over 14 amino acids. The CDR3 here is CASSPVLAPYEQYF. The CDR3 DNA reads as TGCGCCAGCAGCCCCGTACTGGCCCCCTACGAGCAGTACTTC.

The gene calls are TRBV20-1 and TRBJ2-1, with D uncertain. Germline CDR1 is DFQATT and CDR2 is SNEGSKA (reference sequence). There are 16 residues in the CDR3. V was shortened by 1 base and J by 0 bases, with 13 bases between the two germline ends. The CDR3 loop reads CSARVPAFSSYNEQFF. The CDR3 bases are TGCAGTGCTAGAGTGCCCGCGTTCAGCTCCTACAATGAGCAGTTCTTC.

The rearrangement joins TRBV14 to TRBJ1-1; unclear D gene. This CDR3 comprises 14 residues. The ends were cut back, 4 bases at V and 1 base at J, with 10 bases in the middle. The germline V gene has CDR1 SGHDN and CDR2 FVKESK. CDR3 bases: TGTGCCAGCAGCCTGACTGACCAGAACACTGAAGCTTTCTTT. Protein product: CASSLTDQNTEAFF.

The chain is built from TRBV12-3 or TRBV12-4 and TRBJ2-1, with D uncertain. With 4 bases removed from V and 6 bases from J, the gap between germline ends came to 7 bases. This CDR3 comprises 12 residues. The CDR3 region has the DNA TGTGCCAGCAGTTCCCCTAGCAATGAGCAGTTCTTC. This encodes CASSSPSNEQFF.

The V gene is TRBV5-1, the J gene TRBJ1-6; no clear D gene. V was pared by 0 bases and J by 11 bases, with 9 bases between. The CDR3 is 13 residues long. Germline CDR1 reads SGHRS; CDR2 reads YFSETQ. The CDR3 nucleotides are TGCGCCAGCAGCTTGGGCGGGGTCCCACCCCTCCACTTT. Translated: CASSLGGVPPLHF.

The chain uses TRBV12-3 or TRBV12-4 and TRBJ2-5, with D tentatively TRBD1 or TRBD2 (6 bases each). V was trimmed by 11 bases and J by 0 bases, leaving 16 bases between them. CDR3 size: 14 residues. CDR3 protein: CASSGGPYQETQYF. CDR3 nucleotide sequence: TGTGCCTCCTCTGGGGGGCCGTACCAAGAGACCCAGTACTTC.

The chain's CDR3 is CASRGSGTLGGYTF. As DNA, the CDR3 is TGTGCCAGCAGAGGCTCCGGGACCCTCGGGGGCTACACCTTC. The rearrangement links TRBV14 to TRBJ1-2; D is perhaps TRBD1 (5 bases). V lost 6 bases, J lost 8 bases, and 19 bases lay in between. Looked up from germline, CDR1 is SGHDN and CDR2 is FVKESK. This CDR3 contains 14 residues.

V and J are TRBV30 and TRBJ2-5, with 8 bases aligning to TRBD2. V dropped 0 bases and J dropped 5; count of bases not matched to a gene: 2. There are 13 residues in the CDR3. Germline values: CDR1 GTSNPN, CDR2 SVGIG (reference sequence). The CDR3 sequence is CAWSVLAAETQYF. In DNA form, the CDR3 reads TGTGCCTGGAGTGTACTAGCGGCGGAGACCCAGTACTTC. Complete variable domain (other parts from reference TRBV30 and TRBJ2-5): SQTIHQWPATLVQPVGSPLSLECTVEGTSNPNLYWYRQAAGRGLQLLFYSVGIGQISSEVPQNLSASRPQDRQFILSSKKLLLSDSGFYLCAWSVLAAETQYFGPGTRLLVL.

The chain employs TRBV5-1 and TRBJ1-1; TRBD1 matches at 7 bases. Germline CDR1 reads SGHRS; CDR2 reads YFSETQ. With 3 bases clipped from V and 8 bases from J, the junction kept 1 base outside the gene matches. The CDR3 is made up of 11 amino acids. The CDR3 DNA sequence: TGCGCCAGCAGCTCGGACAGGGAAGCTTTCTTT. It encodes CASSSDREAFF.

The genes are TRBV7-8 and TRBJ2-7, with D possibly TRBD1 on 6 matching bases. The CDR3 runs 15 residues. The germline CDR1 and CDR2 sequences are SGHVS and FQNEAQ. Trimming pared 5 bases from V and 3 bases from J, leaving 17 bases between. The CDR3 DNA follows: TGTGCCAGCAGCCCAGGGGCACAGGCGCTCTACGAGCAGTACGTC. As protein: CASSPGAQALYEQYV.

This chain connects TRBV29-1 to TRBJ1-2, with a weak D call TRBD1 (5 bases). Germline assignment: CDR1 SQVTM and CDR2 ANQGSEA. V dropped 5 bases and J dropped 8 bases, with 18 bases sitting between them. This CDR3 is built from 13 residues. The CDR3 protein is CSVRLREGLGYTF. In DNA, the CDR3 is TGCAGCGTTAGACTGAGAGAGGGGTTGGGCTACACCTTC.

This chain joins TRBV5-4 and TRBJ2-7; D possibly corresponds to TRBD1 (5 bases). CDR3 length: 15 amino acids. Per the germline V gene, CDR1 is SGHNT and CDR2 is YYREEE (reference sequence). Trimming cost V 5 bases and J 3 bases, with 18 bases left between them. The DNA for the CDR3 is TGTGCCAGCAGACTAACAGGTGATGGGAACTACGAGCAGTACTTC. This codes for CASRLTGDGNYEQYF.

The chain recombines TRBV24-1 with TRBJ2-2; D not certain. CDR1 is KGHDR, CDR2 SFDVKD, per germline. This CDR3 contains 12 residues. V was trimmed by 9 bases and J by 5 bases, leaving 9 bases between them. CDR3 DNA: TGTGCCACCGGAGACGGAACCGGGGAGCTGTTTTTT. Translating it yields CATGDGTGELFF.

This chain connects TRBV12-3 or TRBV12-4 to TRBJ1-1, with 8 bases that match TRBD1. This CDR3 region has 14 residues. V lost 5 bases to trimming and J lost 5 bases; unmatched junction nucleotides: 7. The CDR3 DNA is TGTGCCAGCAGTCTGGAACAGGGGGGGACTGAAGCTTTCTTT. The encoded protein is CASSLEQGGTEAFF.